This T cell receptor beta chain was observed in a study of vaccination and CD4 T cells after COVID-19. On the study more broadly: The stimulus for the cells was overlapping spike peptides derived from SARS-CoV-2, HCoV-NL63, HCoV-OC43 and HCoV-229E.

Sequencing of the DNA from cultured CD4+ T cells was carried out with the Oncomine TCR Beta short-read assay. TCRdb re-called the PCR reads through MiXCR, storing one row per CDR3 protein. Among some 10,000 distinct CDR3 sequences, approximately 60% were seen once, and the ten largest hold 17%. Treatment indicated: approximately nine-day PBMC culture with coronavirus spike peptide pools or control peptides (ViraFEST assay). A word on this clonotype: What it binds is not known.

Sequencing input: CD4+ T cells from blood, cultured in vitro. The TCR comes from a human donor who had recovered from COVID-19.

The DNA for the CDR3 is TGTGCCAGCAGTTACATTTCCCCACTCCAACGGGGCAATCAGCCCCAGCATTTT. Protein: CASSYISPLQRGNQPQHF. The chain joins TRBV6-5 to TRBJ1-5; D remains unclear. Per the germline V gene, CDR1 is MNHEY and CDR2 is SVGAGI. The CDR3 has 18 amino acids. V shed 2 bases and J shed 2 bases, with 19 bases lying between them.